This is a list of T cell receptor beta chains from one sample in a study of blood T cell repertoires in COVID-19. Repertoires were generated with immunoSEQ multiplex PCR, while TCRdb's copy carries only in-frame clones and drops some. The sample includes around 150,000 clones, approximately 91% of them seen just once. What was sequenced was peripheral blood. The receptors derive from a man aged 45 to 65 with active or convalescent COVID-19. CDR3s include the opening cysteine and the closing phenylalanine or tryptophan. Each record gives: V gene, CDR3 length, J gene, D gene, clone size, CDR3 DNA, CDR3 protein. The D gene is left open where the match is weak. Clone size is stated in some rows and not others, as once, few, many or a class when expanded.

>TRBV13|15|TRBJ2-4|-|once
TGTGCCAGCAGCTTATGGAGGGTGTCCAAAAACATTCAGTACTTC
CASSLWRVSKNIQYF
>TRBV5-1|15|TRBJ2-5|TRBD1|-
TGCGCCAGCAGCTTGTTCACAGGGGTTGACGAGACCCAGTACTTC
CASSLFTGVDETQYF
>TRBV28|12|TRBJ2-7|-|-
TGTGCCAGCAGCCGGGGACAACTCGAGCAGTACTTC
CASSRGQLEQYF
>TRBV9|14|TRBJ2-5|-|-
TGTGCCAGCAGCTCAGGGAGGAAGGATCAGACCCAGTACTTC
CASSSGRKDQTQYF
>TRBV28|15|TRBJ2-1|TRBD2|-
TGTGCCAGCAGTTTCAGCGGGAGGGCCCGGAATGAGCAGTTCTTC
CASSFSGRARNEQFF
>TRBV4-3|14|TRBJ1-2|-|-
TGCGCCAGCAGCCAAGAGGGGAGAGCCTATGGCTACACCTTC
CASSQEGRAYGYTF
>TRBV25-1|15|TRBJ2-3|TRBD1|-
TGTGCCAGCCGGACGACAGGGAAGAGGACAGATACGCAGTATTTT
CASRTTGKRTDTQYF
>TRBV19|15|TRBJ2-7|-|-
TGTGCCAGTAGTACCCGAGGAAGCGCGACCCTTGAGCAGTACTTC
CASSTRGSATLEQYF
>TRBV5-1|16|TRBJ2-7|TRBD2|once
TGCGCCAGCAGCTTGGGGGTAGCGGGAGCAATAGAAGAGCAGTACTTC
CASSLGVAGAIEEQYF
>TRBV7-9|13|TRBJ1-1|-|few
TGTGCCAGCAGCCCTAGCAGGGAGGCTGAAGCTTTCTTT
CASSPSREAEAFF
>TRBV25-1|14|TRBJ2-1|TRBD1|-
TGTGCCAGCAGTGATACAGGGGCGGACAATGAGCAGTTCTTC
CASSDTGADNEQFF
>TRBV6-1|17|TRBJ2-7|TRBD2|-
TGTGCCAGCAGTGACAGGACTAGCGGAATTATTACCTACGAGCAGTACTTC
CASSDRTSGIITYEQYF
>TRBV7-2|13|TRBJ1-1|-|-
TGTGCCAGCAGCCCCCCCTTGAACACTGAAGCTTTCTTT
CASSPPLNTEAFF
>TRBV5-1|16|TRBJ2-3|TRBD2|-
TGCGCCAGCAGCTCCTTACTAGCGGGACCGAAAGATACGCAGTATTTT
CASSSLLAGPKDTQYF
>TRBV19|13|TRBJ2-1|TRBD2|-
TGTGCCAGTAGTCGGACTAGCCGCAATGAGCAGTTCTTC
CASSRTSRNEQFF
>TRBV6-5|15|TRBJ1-1|-|-
TGTGCCAGCAGTTACGGGTGGGGGCCGCCGACTGAAGCTTTCTTT
CASSYGWGPPTEAFF
>TRBV15|14|TRBJ2-7|-|-
TGTGCCACCGCAACCAACAGGGAAGCCTACGAGCAGTACTTC
CATATNREAYEQYF
>TRBV30|13|TRBJ1-6|TRBD1|-
TGTGCCTGGGACAGGGGGTTTAATTCACCCCTCCACTTT
CAWDRGFNSPLHF
>TRBV27|16|TRBJ2-5|-|-
TGTGCCAGCAGTTTATCCACAGTGGGTCTACGGGAGACCCAGTACTTC
CASSLSTVGLRETQYF
>TRBV4-3|15|TRBJ1-3|TRBD1|-
TGCGCCAGCAGCAGGGGTCCAGGGGGCCTAAACACCATATATTTT
CASSRGPGGLNTIYF
>TRBV2|13|TRBJ2-7|TRBD1|-
TGTGCCAGCAGAAGGGACAGGGGGTACGAGCAGTACTTC
CASRRDRGYEQYF
>TRBV29-1|15|TRBJ2-2|TRBD2|-
TGCAGCGTTGCGGTACTAGCGGGAGTGGCCCGGGAGCTGTTTTTT
CSVAVLAGVARELFF
>TRBV19|14|TRBJ2-5|-|-
TGTGCCAGTAGTATAGGGACTAAACAAGAGACCCAGTACTTC
CASSIGTKQETQYF
>TRBV19|16|TRBJ2-7|TRBD2|-
TGTGCCAGTACCCTTCGGGCGGGAGTACGAGTCTACGAGCAGTACTTC
CASTLRAGVRVYEQYF
>TRBV28|16|TRBJ1-2|-|-
TGTGCCAGCAGTTTCGACACAGGGTCAACCGATTATGGCTACACCTTC
CASSFDTGSTDYGYTF
>TRBV28|18|TRBJ2-1|TRBD1|-
TGTGCCAGCAGTTCATACCTGGGACAGGGGTTCCCCTACAATGAGCAGTTCTTC
CASSSYLGQGFPYNEQFF
>TRBV5-4|15|TRBJ2-5|-|-
TGTGCCAGCAGCGGAGGACAGCTTGTAAGGGAGACCCAGTACTTC
CASSGGQLVRETQYF
>TRBV5-1|15|TRBJ2-7|TRBD1|-
TGCGCCAGCAGCTTAGGCCGGCAGGGGGCGCGGGAGCAGTACTTC
CASSLGRQGAREQYF
>TRBV6-5|15|TRBJ1-5|TRBD1|-
TGTGCCAGCAGGCTGACAGGGCGGTCAGGTCAGCCCCAGCATTTT
CASRLTGRSGQPQHF
>TRBV6-5|13|TRBJ1-6|-|-
TGTGCCAGCAGAGGACAGAATAATTCACCCCTCCACTTT
CASRGQNNSPLHF
>TRBV9|14|TRBJ2-4|-|-
TGTGCCAGCAGCGTAGGGTCACAGTTGGGCATTCAGTACTTC
CASSVGSQLGIQYF
>TRBV2|17|TRBJ2-5|TRBD2|-
TGTGCCAGCAGTGGCCCAGCGGGAGGCCTACTCCAAGAGACCCAGTACTTC
CASSGPAGGLLQETQYF
>TRBV12-3/TRBV12-4|13|TRBJ2-7|-|-
TGTGCCAGCAGTTCAACAACAGGGTACGAGCAGTACTTC
CASSSTTGYEQYF
>TRBV6-5|16|TRBJ2-1|TRBD2|once
TGTGCCAGCAGTTACTGGGGGACTAGCGGGTACAATGAGCAGTTCTTC
CASSYWGTSGYNEQFF
>TRBV24-1|13|TRBJ1-2|-|-
TGTGCCACCAGTCCAGGCCCCGGTTATGGCTACACCTTC
CATSPGPGYGYTF
>TRBV4-3|13|TRBJ1-2|-|-
TGCGCCAGCAGCCAAGGAGTCGGGAATGGCTACACCTTC
CASSQGVGNGYTF
>TRBV19|16|TRBJ2-7|TRBD2|-
TGTGCCAGTAGTCTGAGCGGGAGTCTCGGCTCCTACGAGCAGTACTTC
CASSLSGSLGSYEQYF
>TRBV4-2|15|TRBJ1-1|-|-
TGTGCCAGCAGCCAAGTTGGTAGGAGCCGACGGGGGGCTTTCTTT
CASSQVGRSRRGAFF
>TRBV5-4|15|TRBJ2-5|-|-
TGTGCCAGCAGCTTTTTCCCCAGGGAAGGAGAGACCCAGTACTTC
CASSFFPREGETQYF
>TRBV2|14|TRBJ2-5|TRBD1|-
TGTGCCAGCGGCCGGGACAGGCGGCCGGAGACCCAGTACTTC
CASGRDRRPETQYF
>TRBV2|13|TRBJ1-1|-|-
TGTGCCAGCATTGAGGGGCGTAGCACTGAAGCTTTCTTT
CASIEGRSTEAFF
>TRBV28|18|TRBJ2-2|-|-
TGTGCCAGCAGCCCACGTGGACTGGGGGCGTTTGGCACCGGGGAGCTGTTTTTT
CASSPRGLGAFGTGELFF
>TRBV2|15|TRBJ1-5|TRBD1|-
TGTGCCAGCAGTTACTTGGGGACAGGGGATCAGCCCCAGCATTTT
CASSYLGTGDQPQHF
>TRBV5-8|17|TRBJ2-1|TRBD2|-
TGTGCCAGCAGCCCGCTGGCGCTAGCGGGAGGAAGCTATGAGCAGTTCTTC
CASSPLALAGGSYEQFF
>TRBV4-1|15|TRBJ2-2|TRBD1|-
TGCGCCAGCACCACCGCGGACAGGGCCACCGGGGAGCTGTTTTTT
CASTTADRATGELFF
>TRBV25-1|14|TRBJ2-2|-|once
TGTGCCAGCAGTGGGACAATAGTTACCGGGGAGCTGTTTTTT
CASSGTIVTGELFF
>TRBV28|16|TRBJ1-4|TRBD1|-
TGTGCCAGCAGTCCCCGGGACAGTCTTGTTAATGAAAAACTGTTTTTT
CASSPRDSLVNEKLFF
>TRBV6-6|15|TRBJ1-2|-|-
TGTGCCAGCAGTTACCTACAGGGTCAGAGCTATGGCTACACCTTC
CASSYLQGQSYGYTF